What follows is one T cell receptor (beta chain) and its context. Its specificity is unknown. The sample originates from a study of sequential checkpoint blockade in melanoma. Across the study: Maintenance nivolumab came after either treatment sequence. TCRβ was sequenced from DNA of some 89 pretreatment tumors. Over 20 patients had matched tumor biopsies before treatment and at week 13 after nivolumab or ipilimumab alone.

Documented treatment: randomized to nivolumab then ipilimumab (arm A) or the reverse (arm B). Per the germline V gene, CDR1 is KGHSH and CDR2 is LQKENI. The CDR3 loop spans 16 amino acids. V lost 3 bases, J lost 4 bases, and 18 bases lay in between. General observations from the study: About 30 times likelier clinical benefit followed increased tumor T-cell fraction and clonality.

Measured with immunoSEQ multiplex PCR; TCRdb has only the in-frame clones, and not every one. This table holds about 11,000 clones, about 30% found once. Material: tumor tissue (inferred from file names), obtained from a patient given nivolumab and ipilimumab in sequence. The chain employs TRBV18 and TRBJ1-1; a weak D match, TRBD1 (6 bases). The origin of this receptor is a human donor with melanoma. CDR3 region: CASSPLTTGTGTEAFF. The DNA for the CDR3 is TGTGCCAGCTCACCCCTCACCACAGGGACGGGCACTGAAGCTTTCTTT.